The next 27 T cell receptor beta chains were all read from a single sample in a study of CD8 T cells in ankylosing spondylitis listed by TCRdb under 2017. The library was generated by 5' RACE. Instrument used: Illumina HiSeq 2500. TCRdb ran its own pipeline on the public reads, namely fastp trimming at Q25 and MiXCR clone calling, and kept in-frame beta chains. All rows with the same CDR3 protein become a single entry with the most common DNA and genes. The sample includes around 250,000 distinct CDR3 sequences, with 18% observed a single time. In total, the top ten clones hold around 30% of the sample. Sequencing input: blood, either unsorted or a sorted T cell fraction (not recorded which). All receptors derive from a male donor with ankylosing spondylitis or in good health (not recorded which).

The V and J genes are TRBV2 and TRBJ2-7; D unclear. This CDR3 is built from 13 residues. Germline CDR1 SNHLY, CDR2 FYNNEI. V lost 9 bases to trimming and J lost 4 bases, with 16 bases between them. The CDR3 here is CASEVALAYEQYF. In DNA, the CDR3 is TGTGCCAGTGAAGTGGCCCTGGCATACGAGCAGTACTTC.

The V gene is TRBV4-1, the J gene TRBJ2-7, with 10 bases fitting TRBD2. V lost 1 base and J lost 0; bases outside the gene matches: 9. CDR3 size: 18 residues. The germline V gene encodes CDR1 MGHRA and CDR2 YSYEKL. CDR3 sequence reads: CASSQGTSGGWSSYEQYF. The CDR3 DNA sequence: TGCGCCAGCAGCCAAGGGACTAGCGGAGGGTGGAGCTCCTACGAGCAGTACTTC.

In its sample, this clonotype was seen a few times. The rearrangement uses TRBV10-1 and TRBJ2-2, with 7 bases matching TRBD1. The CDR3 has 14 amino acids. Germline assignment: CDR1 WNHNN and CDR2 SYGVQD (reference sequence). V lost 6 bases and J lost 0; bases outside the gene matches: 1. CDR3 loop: CASRDRSNTGELFF. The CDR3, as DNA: TGCGCCAGCAGGGACAGGTCGAACACCGGGGAGCTGTTTTTT.

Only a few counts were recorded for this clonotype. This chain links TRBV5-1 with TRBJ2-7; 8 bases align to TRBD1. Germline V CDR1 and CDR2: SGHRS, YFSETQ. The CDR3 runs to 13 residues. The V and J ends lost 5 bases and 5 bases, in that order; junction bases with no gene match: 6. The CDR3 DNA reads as TGCGCCAGCAGAGAGACAGGGGTGAACGAGCAGTACTTC. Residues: CASRETGVNEQYF.

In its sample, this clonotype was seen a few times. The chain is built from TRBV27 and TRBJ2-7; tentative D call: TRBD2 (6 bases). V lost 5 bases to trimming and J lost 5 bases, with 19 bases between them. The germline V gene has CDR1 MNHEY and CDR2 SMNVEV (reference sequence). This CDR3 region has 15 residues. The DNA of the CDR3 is TGTGCCAGCAGTCCATCGGGAGCAAGTAGGGACGAGCAGTACTTC. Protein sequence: CASSPSGASRDEQYF.

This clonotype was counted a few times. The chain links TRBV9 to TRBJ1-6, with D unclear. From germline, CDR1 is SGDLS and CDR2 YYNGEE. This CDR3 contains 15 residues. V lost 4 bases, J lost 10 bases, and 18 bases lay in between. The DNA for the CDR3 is TGTGCCAGCAGCCCTTCTTTTGGGGTGGAATCACCCCTCCACTTT. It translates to CASSPSFGVESPLHF.

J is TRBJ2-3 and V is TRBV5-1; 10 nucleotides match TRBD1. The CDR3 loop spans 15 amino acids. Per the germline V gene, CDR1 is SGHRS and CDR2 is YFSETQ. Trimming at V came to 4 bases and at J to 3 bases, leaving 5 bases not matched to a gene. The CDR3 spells CASSQTGGRTDTQYF. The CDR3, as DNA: TGCGCCAGCAGCCAGACAGGGGGCCGGACAGATACGCAGTATTTT. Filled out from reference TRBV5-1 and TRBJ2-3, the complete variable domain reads KAGVTQTPRYLIKTRGQQVTLSCSPISGHRSVSWYQQTPGQGLQFLFEYFSETQRNKGNFPGRFSGRQFSNSRSEMNVSTLELGDSALYLCASSQTGGRTDTQYFGPGTRLTVL.

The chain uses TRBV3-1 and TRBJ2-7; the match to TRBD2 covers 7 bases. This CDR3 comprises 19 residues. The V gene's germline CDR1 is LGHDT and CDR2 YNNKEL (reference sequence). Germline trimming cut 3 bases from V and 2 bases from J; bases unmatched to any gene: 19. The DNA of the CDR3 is TGTGCCAGCAGCCAGCTTTTCCCTTCGGGCGGGAGTTCGCCCTACGAGCAGTACTTC. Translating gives CASSQLFPSGGSSPYEQYF.

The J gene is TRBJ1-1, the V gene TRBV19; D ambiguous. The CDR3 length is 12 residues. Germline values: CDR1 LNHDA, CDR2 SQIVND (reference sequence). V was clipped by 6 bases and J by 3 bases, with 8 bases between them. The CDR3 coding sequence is TGTGCCAGTAGGTCAGCCTACACTGAAGCTTTCTTT. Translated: CASRSAYTEAFF. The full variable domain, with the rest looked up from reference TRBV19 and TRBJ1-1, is DGGITQSPKYLFRKEGQNVTLSCEQNLNHDAMYWYRQDPGQGLRLIYYSQIVNDFQKGDIAEGYSVSREKKESFPLTVTSAQKNPTAFYLCASRSAYTEAFFGQGTRLTVV.

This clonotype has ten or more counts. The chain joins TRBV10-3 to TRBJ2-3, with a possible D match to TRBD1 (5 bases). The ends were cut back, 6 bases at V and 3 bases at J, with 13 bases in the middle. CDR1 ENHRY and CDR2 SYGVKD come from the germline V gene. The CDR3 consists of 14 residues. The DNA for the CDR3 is TGTGCCATCAGGAGGCAGGGTTTAACAGATACGCAGTATTTT. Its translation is CAIRRQGLTDTQYF.

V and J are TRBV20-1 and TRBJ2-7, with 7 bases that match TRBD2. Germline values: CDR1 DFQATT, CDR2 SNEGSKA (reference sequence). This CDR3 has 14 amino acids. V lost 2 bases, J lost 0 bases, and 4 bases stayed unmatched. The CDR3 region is CSARQSGGSYEQYF. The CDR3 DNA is TGCAGTGCTAGACAATCGGGAGGCTCCTACGAGCAGTACTTC.

The CDR3 DNA is TGTGCCAGCAGCTTGGCTCAGTCACCCCTCCACTTT. Residues: CASSLAQSPLHF. The chain employs TRBV5-6 and TRBJ1-6; D not resolved. Per germline, CDR1 SGHDT and CDR2 YYEEEE. Deletions cut 0 bases from V and 10 bases from J, with 5 bases between. The CDR3 is 12 amino acids.

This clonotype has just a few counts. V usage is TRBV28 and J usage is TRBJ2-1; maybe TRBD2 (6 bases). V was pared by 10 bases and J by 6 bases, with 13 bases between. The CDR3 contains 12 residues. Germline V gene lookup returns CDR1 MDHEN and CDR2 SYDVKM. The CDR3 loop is CATDYPGNEQFF. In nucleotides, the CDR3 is TGTGCCACGGACTATCCGGGCAATGAGCAGTTCTTC.

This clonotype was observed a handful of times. This CDR3 reads CASSARTGSPEQYF. Written as DNA, the CDR3 is TGTGCCAGCAGTGCGAGGACAGGGTCCCCCGAGCAGTACTTC. The chain uses TRBV28 and TRBJ2-7, with TRBD1 matching over 8 bases. The CDR3 is 14 residues long. Germline values: CDR1 MDHEN, CDR2 SYDVKM. The J segment lost 6 bases and the V segment lost 5 bases, leaving 9 bases of the junction unmatched.

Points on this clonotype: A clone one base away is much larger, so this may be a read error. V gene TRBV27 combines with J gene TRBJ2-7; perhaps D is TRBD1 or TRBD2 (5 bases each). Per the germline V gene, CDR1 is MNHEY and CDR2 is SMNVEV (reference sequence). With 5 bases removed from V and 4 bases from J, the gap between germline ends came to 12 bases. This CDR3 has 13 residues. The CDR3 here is CASSGGPVYEQYF. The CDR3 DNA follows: TGTGCCAGCAGTGGGGGACCAGTTTACGAGCAGTACTTC.

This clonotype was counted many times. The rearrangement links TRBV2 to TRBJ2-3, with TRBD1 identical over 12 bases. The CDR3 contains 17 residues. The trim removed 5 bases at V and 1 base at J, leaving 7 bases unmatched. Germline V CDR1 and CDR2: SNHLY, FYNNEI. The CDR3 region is CASSYPGTGGRTDTQYF. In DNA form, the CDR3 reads TGTGCCAGCAGTTACCCCGGGACAGGGGGCCGCACAGATACGCAGTATTTT. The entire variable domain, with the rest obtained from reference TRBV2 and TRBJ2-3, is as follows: EPEVTQTPSHQVTQMGQEVILRCVPISNHLYFYWYRQILGQKVEFLVSFYNNEISEKSEIFDDQFSVERPDGSNFTLKIRSTKLEDSAMYFCASSYPGTGGRTDTQYFGPGTRLTVL.

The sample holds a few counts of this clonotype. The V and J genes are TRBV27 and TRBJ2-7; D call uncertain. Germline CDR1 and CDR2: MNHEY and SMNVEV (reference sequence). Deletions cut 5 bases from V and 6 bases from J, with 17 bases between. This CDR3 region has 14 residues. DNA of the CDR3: TGTGCCAGCAGTCCTCCAACTGGTGGGCCCGAGCAGTACTTC. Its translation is CASSPPTGGPEQYF.

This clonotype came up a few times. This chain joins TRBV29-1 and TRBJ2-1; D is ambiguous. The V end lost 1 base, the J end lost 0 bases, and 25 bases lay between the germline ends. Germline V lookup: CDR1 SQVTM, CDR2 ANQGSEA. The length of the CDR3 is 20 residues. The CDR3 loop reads CSVEGEGNKISPFSYNEQFF. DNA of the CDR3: TGCAGCGTTGAAGGAGAAGGAAATAAGATTTCACCTTTCTCCTACAATGAGCAGTTCTTC.

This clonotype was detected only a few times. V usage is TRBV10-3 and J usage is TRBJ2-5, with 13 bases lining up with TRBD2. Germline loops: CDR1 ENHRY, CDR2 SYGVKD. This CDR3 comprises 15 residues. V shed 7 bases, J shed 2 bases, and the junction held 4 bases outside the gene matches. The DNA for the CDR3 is TGTGCCATCAAAGGACTAGCGGGGGCGCAAGAGACCCAGTACTTC. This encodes CAIKGLAGAQETQYF.

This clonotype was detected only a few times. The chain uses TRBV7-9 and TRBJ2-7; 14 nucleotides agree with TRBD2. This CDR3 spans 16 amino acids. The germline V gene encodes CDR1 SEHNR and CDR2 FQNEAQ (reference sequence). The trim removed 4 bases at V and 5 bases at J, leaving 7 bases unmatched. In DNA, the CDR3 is TGTGCCAGCAGCTCCGGGACTAGCGGGAGAAAAGACGAGCAGTACTTC. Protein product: CASSSGTSGRKDEQYF.

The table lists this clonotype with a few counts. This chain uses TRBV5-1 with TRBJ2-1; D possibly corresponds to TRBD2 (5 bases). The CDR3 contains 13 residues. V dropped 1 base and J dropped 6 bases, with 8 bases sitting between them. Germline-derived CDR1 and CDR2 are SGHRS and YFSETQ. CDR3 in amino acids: CASSLWAGNEQFF. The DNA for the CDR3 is TGCGCCAGCAGCTTGTGGGCGGGCAATGAGCAGTTCTTC. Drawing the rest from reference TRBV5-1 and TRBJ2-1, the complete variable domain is KAGVTQTPRYLIKTRGQQVTLSCSPISGHRSVSWYQQTPGQGLQFLFEYFSETQRNKGNFPGRFSGRQFSNSRSEMNVSTLELGDSALYLCASSLWAGNEQFFGPGTRLTVL.

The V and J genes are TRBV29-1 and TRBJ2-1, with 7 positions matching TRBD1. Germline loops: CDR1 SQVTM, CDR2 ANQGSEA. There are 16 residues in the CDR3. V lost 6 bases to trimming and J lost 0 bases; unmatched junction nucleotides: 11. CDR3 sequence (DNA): TGCAGCGTGATTGGGGTGACAGGGAGCTCCTACAATGAGCAGTTCTTC. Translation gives CSVIGVTGSSYNEQFF.

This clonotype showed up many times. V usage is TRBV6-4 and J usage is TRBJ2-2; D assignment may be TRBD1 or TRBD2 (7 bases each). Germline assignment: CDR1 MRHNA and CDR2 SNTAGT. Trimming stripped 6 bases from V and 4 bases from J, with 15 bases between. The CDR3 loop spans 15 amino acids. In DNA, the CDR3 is TGTGCCAGCAGGCCCGACAGGGAGGGCACCGGGGAGCTGTTTTTT. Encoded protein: CASRPDREGTGELFF.

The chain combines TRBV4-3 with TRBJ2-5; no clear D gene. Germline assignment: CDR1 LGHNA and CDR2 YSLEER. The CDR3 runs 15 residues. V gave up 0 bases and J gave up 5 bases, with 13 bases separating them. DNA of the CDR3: TGCGCCAGCAGCCAAGATTTGGGTCTGGGGGAGACCCAGTACTTC. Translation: CASSQDLGLGETQYF.

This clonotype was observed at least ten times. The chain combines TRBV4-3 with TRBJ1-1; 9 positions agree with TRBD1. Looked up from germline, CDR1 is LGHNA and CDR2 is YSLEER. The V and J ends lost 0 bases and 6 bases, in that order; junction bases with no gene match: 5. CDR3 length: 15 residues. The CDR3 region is CASSQDRDRVSEAFF. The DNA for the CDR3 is TGCGCCAGCAGCCAAGACCGGGACAGGGTCTCTGAAGCTTTCTTT.

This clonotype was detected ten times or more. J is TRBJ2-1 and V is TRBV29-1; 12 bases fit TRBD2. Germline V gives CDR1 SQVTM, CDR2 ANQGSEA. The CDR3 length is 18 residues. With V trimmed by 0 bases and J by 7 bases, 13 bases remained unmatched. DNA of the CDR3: TGCAGCGTTGAAGATCTTAGGGAGACTAGCGGGAGTTTGAATGAGCAGTTCTTC. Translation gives CSVEDLRETSGSLNEQFF.

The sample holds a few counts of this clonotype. The CDR3 DNA reads TGTGCCAGCAGTTCAACGAAGCGGGGGAGTGGGGAGACCCAGTACTTC. Protein: CASSSTKRGSGETQYF. The rearrangement uses TRBV6-2 or TRBV6-3 and TRBJ2-5, with 8 bases fitting TRBD2. V lost 4 bases, J lost 5 bases, and 12 bases stayed unmatched. Germline CDR1 is MNHEY and CDR2 is SVGEGT. The CDR3 covers 16 residues.